This T cell receptor beta chain emerged from a study of T-cell reconstitution after alpha-beta-depleted transplantation in children. This clonotype has more than one count but fewer than ten. TCRbeta library preparation incorporated unique molecular identifiers. One entry per CDR3 protein results from TCRdb running MiXCR on the PCR reads. The sample shows more than 200,000 distinct CDR3 sequences, roughly 23% of them seen only once. Trimming at V came to 2 bases and at J to 9 bases, leaving 9 bases not matched to a gene. The CDR3 runs 16 residues. The TCR was taken from a girl aged 2 to 10 with Fanconi anemia, due to receive a stem cell transplant. The chain joins TRBV12-3 or TRBV12-4 to TRBJ1-5; TRBD1 agrees at 11 bases. Sequenced here: PBMCs, sampled before TCRalphabeta/CD19-depleted stem cell transplant. CDR3 sequence reads: CASSLWGQGGLGPQHF. The CDR3 region has the DNA TGTGCCAGCAGTTTATGGGGACAGGGGGGACTGGGGCCCCAGCATTTT.